Listed here is a single T cell receptor beta chain. Its antigen is still unknown. Libraries were prepared by immunoSEQ multiplex PCR; TCRdb keeps only in-frame clonotypes and omits some of them. Of fewer than 85,000 clones listed, around 82% are singletons. The data are from a study of OX40 agonist ivuxolimab in advanced cancers. Study summary: In three patients, partial responses were observed, one with hepatocellular carcinoma and two with cutaneous melanoma.

Study-level points and caveats: Mean expanded clone counts were higher in CD8+ than CD4+ T cells.

The CDR3 totals 16 residues. In germline, CDR1 is LGHNA, CDR2 YNFKEQ. V lost 3 bases and J 0 bases, leaving 12 bases between the germline ends. This sample comprised CD4+ or CD8+ T cells sorted from blood, obtained in a trial of the OX40 agonist ivuxolimab. The chain recombines TRBV4-2 with TRBJ1-3, with D perhaps matching TRBD1 (5 bases). The source of this sequence is an adult with an advanced solid tumor such as melanoma, head and neck, liver or kidney cancer. The CDR3 DNA reads as TGTGCCAGCAGCCAGAGTCAAGGGGTCTCTGGAAACACCATATATTTT. Its protein is CASSQSQGVSGNTIYF.